This TCR beta chain was recorded in a study of Ad26.COV2.S vaccination and SARS-CoV-2 variants (TCRdb year 2021). Study-level background: Vaccine-arm donors were drawn from COV1001, a multicentre, randomized, double-blind, placebo-controlled phase I-IIa trial of Ad26.COV2.S in healthy adults. Ad26.COV2.S was given intramuscularly at 5x10^10 or 1x10^11 viral particles, as a single shot or as two shots 56 days apart. TCRbeta repertoire sequencing was used to assess the specificity and breadth of SARS-CoV-2-reactive T cell receptors after Ad26.COV2.S vaccination. A total of some 30 samples were included in the TCR-sequenced set, comprising 19 Ad26.COV2.S vaccine recipients, 5 placebo recipients and 8 SARS-CoV-2 convalescent individuals. Trial participants were randomized into five groups of five, in which low-dose or high-dose Ad26.COV2.S was given once or twice, or placebo was given on both occasions. Blinding of investigators to trial group allocation was maintained during experiments and outcome assessment.

A remark on this clone: Which antigen it targets is not known. The input lacks base qualities; no much larger clone sits a single base away.

The CDR3 runs 12 amino acids, cysteine and phenylalanine included. CDR3 DNA is the only sequence kept; it has 36 bases, read in frame from the first base. Relative to germline, V is 8 bases shorter and J is 0 bases shorter, with 8 bases between their ends. The germline V gene provides CDR1 LGHNT and CDR2 FRNRAP. Study-wide findings and limitations: The study was not powered to compare responses between vaccine doses or regimens. Compared with placebo recipients, Ad26.COV2.S recipients showed higher spike-specific TCR breadth (P = 0.0014). The authors noted that total T cell responses may have been underestimated by the TCR breadth and depth analyses. Comparable non-spike TCR breadth was observed between vaccine and placebo recipients, consistent with only spike being contained in the vaccine. After vaccination, substantial breadth of spike-specific CD8+ and CD4+ T cell responses was reported.

The immunoSEQ Assay was the method used to sequence TCRbeta CDR3 regions. After extraction, genomic DNA underwent amplification by bias-controlled multiplex PCR, followed by high-throughput sequencing. As for how the authors treated the data: Collapsing and filtering of sequences were performed to quantify the absolute abundance of each unique TCRbeta CDR3 region. T cell fraction was estimated by normalizing TCRbeta template counts to usable DNA, with usable DNA measured through amplification of reference genes found in all nucleated cells. Repertoire TCRs were annotated as SARS-CoV-2-specific by exact matching of V gene, CDR3 amino acid sequence and J gene to a known reactive TCR set. MIRA supplied the reference SARS-CoV-2 TCR set, which was filtered for enrichment in COVID-19-positive ImmuneCODE repertoires so that public or cross-reactive TCRs were removed. Using the MIRA antigens, annotated TCRs were further analysed by specific ORF or by position within an ORF. Depth was the summed frequency of annotated unique rearrangements, while breadth was defined as annotated unique rearrangements over total unique productive rearrangements. Two-sided Wilcoxon rank-sum tests were used to compare TCR breadth between groups. The immuneACCESS repertoire file appears here via TCRdb, limited to in-frame rearrangements. These files lack a portion of the clones; in checked studies, under half of the deficit traces to unresolved V genes, and the cause of the others is not known. The D gene and trimming were derived from the DNA, and the V and J assignments and clone size from that table. Counted in this sample were over 300,000 clones; approximately 83% of them appeared once. The ten largest account for nearly 7.5% of the sample.

The meaning of the sample's treatment or condition label: about 20 received Ad26.COV2.S at low or high dose, single or two shots; 5 received placebo; per-sample allocation not given. Repertoires of vaccine and placebo recipients were sequenced from samples taken on day 63 after the first injection. In Cohort 1b, around 23 adults aged 18-55 years were enrolled at a single site in Boston, USA, between 29 July and 7 August 2020. Ad26.COV2.S was a replication-incompetent adenovirus type 26 vector expressing a prefusion-stabilized SARS-CoV-2 spike protein from the original Wuhan strain. This sample comprised peripheral blood, obtained in a trial of Ad26.COV2.S vaccine versus placebo. This receptor was identified in a person aged 18-60 years who received the Ad26.COV2.S COVID-19 vaccine or a placebo. Recombination connected TRBV12-5 to TRBJ2-7; TRBD1 might be the D gene, on 5 matching bases. The DNA is TGTGCTAGTAGGGGCAGCTCCTACGAGCAGTACTTC. Protein translation: CASRGSSYEQYF.